This paragraph reports one T cell receptor beta chain. The antigen is not known. In blood CD8+ and CD4+ T cells, TCR beta underwent sequencing. TEMRA cells were FACS-enriched, with CD8+ and CD4+ T cells isolated negatively. V dropped 2 bases and J dropped 0 bases, with 5 bases sitting between them. Germline assignment: CDR1 SNHLY and CDR2 FYNNEI. The CDR3 loop spans 14 amino acids. These data come from a study of CD8 T cells in Susac syndrome. RNA amounts of roughly 0.5 to 1 ug underwent reverse transcription with random hexamers. A multiplex approach, immunoSEQ multiplex PCR, amplified TCR beta CDR3 across 54 Vbeta and 13 Jbeta. Using its own MiXCR run on the immunoSEQ multiplex PCR reads, TCRdb lists one record per CDR3 protein. Among approximately 76,000 distinct CDR3 sequences listed, 85% to 95% were seen once. Overall study results and limits: As the study acknowledged, the number of individuals who were part of its TCR sequencing and HLA analysis was relatively small.

The origin of this receptor is a human donor with multiple sclerosis. The rearrangement joins TRBV2 to TRBJ1-3; D remains unclear. The sequenced material came from CD8+ T cells from PBMCs. Here the CDR3 DNA reads TGTGCCAGCAGTGAATGGGACTCTGGAAACACCATATATTTT. Translation gives CASSEWDSGNTIYF.